These 20 T cell receptor beta chains were all obtained from the same sample, sequenced in a study of blood T cell repertoires in COVID-19. Here immunoSEQ multiplex PCR was the method, and the copy in TCRdb shows in-frame clones only, minus some. The repertoire holds roughly 220,000 clones, with around nine tenths as singletons. The sequenced sample was PBMCs or T cells enriched from blood (not recorded which). Every receptor here comes from a woman aged 45-60 years with acute COVID-19.

A note on this clone: Other DNA sequences from this sample encode an identical CDR3 as well. This rearrangement joins TRBV5-1 to TRBJ1-1; TRBD1 matches 8 bases. V lost 3 bases, J lost 1 base, and 5 bases stayed unmatched. Germline loops: CDR1 SGHRS, CDR2 YFSETQ. This CDR3 is 15 amino acids long. CDR3 in DNA: TGCGCCAGCAGCTCCGGTCAGGGGGCGAACACTGAAGCTTTCTTT. As protein: CASSSGQGANTEAFF.

The rearrangement links TRBV7-2 to TRBJ2-7; 8 bases are shared with TRBD2. Germline V gene lookup returns CDR1 SGHTA and CDR2 FQGNSA. The CDR3 runs to 15 residues. J lost 6 bases, V lost 4 bases, and 11 bases had no gene match. Here the CDR3 DNA reads TGTGCCAGCAGCTGGCTGGGACTAGTGGCTGCCGAGCAGTACTTC. This encodes CASSWLGLVAAEQYF.

The CDR3 DNA is TGTGCCAGCAGGGAAGACAGGGCCTATGGCTACACCTTC. Translating it yields CASREDRAYGYTF. V usage is TRBV6-4 and J usage is TRBJ1-2; 7 bases are a match to TRBD1. The CDR3 extends over 13 amino acids. The germline gives CDR1 MRHNA, CDR2 SNTAGT. With V trimmed by 6 bases and J by 4 bases, 5 bases remained unmatched.

V gene TRBV10-3 combines with J gene TRBJ1-5, with TRBD1 matching over 7 bases. J gave up 4 bases and V 6 bases, and 6 bases lay outside the gene matches. Germline V gene lookup returns CDR1 ENHRY and CDR2 SYGVKD. The length of the CDR3 is 14 residues. CDR3 nucleotide sequence: TGTGCCATCAGCGATTGGGACAGAAATCAGCCCCAGCATTTT. Its translation is CAISDWDRNQPQHF.

This clone was detected only once. The rearrangement uses TRBV21-1 and TRBJ1-6. TRBV21-1 is recorded as a pseudogene. This CDR3 spans 15 amino acids. In DNA, the CDR3 is TGTGCCAGCAGCAAAGCGCGGGGGCTTAATTCACCCCTCCACTTT. This encodes CASSKARGLNSPLHF.

The genes are TRBV29-1 and TRBJ2-3; perhaps TRBD2 as D (7 bases). Trimming removed 3 bases at V and 2 bases at J, with 15 bases between. Germline V gene lookup returns CDR1 SQVTM and CDR2 ANQGSEA. CDR3 length: 15 amino acids. CDR3 in DNA: TGCAGCGTTGAGGGGGCGGGAGCGGACACAGATACGCAGTATTTT. It encodes CSVEGAGADTDTQYF.

The chain uses TRBV3-1 (or the pseudogene TRBV3-2) and TRBJ2-7; the D is unclear. V was clipped by 1 base and J by 0 bases, with 7 bases between them. Germline V CDR1 and CDR2: LGHDT, YNNKEL (reference sequence). This CDR3 contains 14 residues. CDR3 nucleotide sequence: TGTGCCAGCAGCCAAGGTGGCCGCTCCTACGAGCAGTACTTC. This encodes CASSQGGRSYEQYF.

This clone occurred once. This chain connects TRBV18 to TRBJ1-3; no firm D call. The CDR3 is 15 amino acids. V shed 3 bases and J shed 0 bases, with 9 bases lying between them. CDR1 is KGHSH, CDR2 LQKENI, per germline. CDR3 DNA sequence: TGTGCCAGCTCACCGACTGCGGACTCTGGAAACACCATATATTTT. Protein: CASSPTADSGNTIYF.

This sequence joins TRBV30 and TRBJ2-1; 7 nucleotides line up with TRBD2. Per germline, CDR1 GTSNPN and CDR2 SVGIG (reference sequence). With V trimmed by 0 bases and J by 8 bases, 7 bases remained unmatched. CDR3 length equals 14 residues. CDR3 nucleotide sequence: TGTGCCTGGAGTGTAGGGACTACTCAGGATGAGCAGTTCTTC. Translation gives CAWSVGTTQDEQFF.

This chain uses TRBV15 with TRBJ2-5; possibly TRBD2 for D (6 bases). This CDR3 is built from 13 residues. In germline, CDR1 is LNHNV, CDR2 YYDKDF (reference sequence). Trimming shortened V by 0 bases and J by 7 bases, and 9 bases separated the two germline ends. CDR3 protein: CATSRDGGSTQYF. The CDR3 DNA sequence: TGTGCCACCAGCAGAGATGGGGGGTCGACCCAGTACTTC.

V usage is TRBV11-1 and J usage is TRBJ2-1, with D possibly TRBD2 on 6 matching bases. The ends were cut back, 5 bases at V and 16 bases at J, with 27 bases in the middle. This CDR3 contains 15 residues. Germline CDR1 reads SGHAT; CDR2 reads FQDESV (reference sequence). In nucleotides, the CDR3 is TGTGCCAGCAGCCTGCGTGGGAGCAATTTTCGGGGGAACTTCTTC. This sequence encodes CASSLRGSNFRGNFF.

Written as DNA, the CDR3 is TGTGCCAGCAGCCCGTTACCATCCGGGATCATTTTAGACAATGAGCAGTTCTTC. Its translation: CASSPLPSGIILDNEQFF. This rearrangement joins TRBV7-8 to TRBJ2-1; D might be TRBD2 (5 bases). CDR3 length: 18 residues. Deletions cut 5 bases from V and 5 bases from J, with 25 bases between. Germline CDR1 SGHVS, CDR2 FQNEAQ.

This clone has a single count. The chain employs TRBV10-3 and TRBJ2-1; 7 bases align to TRBD2. There are 18 residues in the CDR3. V was pared by 0 bases and J by 0 bases, with 8 bases of the junction left unmatched. Germline lookup yields CDR1 ENHRY and CDR2 SYGVKD. The CDR3 region has the DNA TGTGCCATCAGTGAGTCGACGGGGGGTATCGGCTCCTACAATGAGCAGTTCTTC. Translated, it gives CAISESTGGIGSYNEQFF.

In DNA, the CDR3 is TGTGCCAGCAGTGCCGGCGGGACAGCCTTCAATGAAAAACTGTTTTTT. Amino acid sequence: CASSAGGTAFNEKLFF. The chain uses TRBV6-1 and TRBJ1-4; 7 nucleotides match TRBD1. This CDR3 comprises 16 residues. After removal of 4 bases from V and 5 bases from J, the junction contained 10 bases not matched to a gene. The germline V gene has CDR1 MNHNS and CDR2 SASEGT.

The rearrangement joins TRBV10-1 to TRBJ2-7; D may be TRBD1 (6 bases). Germline V gene data show CDR1 as WNHNN and CDR2 as SYGVQD (reference sequence). This CDR3 contains 15 residues. V lost 7 bases to trimming and J lost 0 bases, with 16 bases between them. Written as DNA, the CDR3 is TGCGCCAGCATCCTAAGGACAGACCTCTCCTACGAGCAGTACTTC. It codes for CASILRTDLSYEQYF.

The chain combines TRBV7-3 with TRBJ2-1; D is unclear. CDR1 and CDR2 (germline): SGHTA, FQGTGA. The CDR3 is made up of 14 amino acids. Trimming cost V 3 bases and J 8 bases, with 14 bases left between them. For the CDR3, the DNA is TGTGCCAGCAGCTTCGCTAGTAACGCGTATGAGCAGTTCTTC. It specifies CASSFASNAYEQFF.

This clone was seen just once. The rearrangement links TRBV28 to TRBJ1-5, with 10 positions matching TRBD1. The CDR3 covers 15 residues. Germline V lookup: CDR1 MDHEN, CDR2 SYDVKM. With 6 bases clipped from V and 7 bases from J, the junction kept 9 bases outside the gene matches. The CDR3 spells CASSHIGTGEQPQHF. The CDR3 nucleotides are TGTGCCAGCAGCCATATTGGGACAGGGGAACAGCCCCAGCATTTT.

The count of this clone is one. The chain links TRBV29-1 to TRBJ2-7, with 10 bases matching TRBD2. The germline V gene has CDR1 SQVTM and CDR2 ANQGSEA. The CDR3 sequence is 15 residues long. V was pared by 0 bases and J by 2 bases, with 4 bases of the junction left unmatched. Here the CDR3 reads CSVEDGTSETYEQYF. For the CDR3, the DNA is TGCAGCGTTGAAGACGGGACTAGCGAGACCTACGAGCAGTACTTC.

The rearrangement joins TRBV10-3 to TRBJ1-1; 7 nucleotides align to TRBD1. Germline V gene data show CDR1 as ENHRY and CDR2 as SYGVKD. This CDR3 spans 14 amino acids. The ends lost 4 bases at V and 0 bases at J; junction bases unmatched: 2. The CDR3, as DNA: TGTGCCATCAGTGGACAGGGCATGAACACTGAAGCTTTCTTT. Its protein product is CAISGQGMNTEAFF.

The rearrangement joins TRBV28 to TRBJ1-4; no clear D gene. With 3 bases removed from V and 7 bases from J, the gap between germline ends came to 3 bases. This CDR3 contains 11 residues. Looked up from germline, CDR1 is MDHEN and CDR2 is SYDVKM. CDR3 in amino acids: CASSFGEKLFF. CDR3 coding DNA: TGTGCCAGCAGTTTCGGTGAAAAACTGTTTTTT.